A selection of T cell receptor beta chains follows, all from one sample in a study of T-cell memory formation after mild COVID-19. TCRdb itself ran the 5' RACE reads through MiXCR, one entry per CDR3 protein. The sample yields about 500,000 distinct CDR3 sequences, just over 20% seen once. The sequenced sample consisted of PBMCs or a T cell subset sorted from them (not recorded which). Receptors originate from an adult woman who had mild COVID-19 (a few samples of this study predate the infection). Cell type and time point are not known. Both conserved end residues are part of each CDR3. D genes are given only for firm matches. Size is stated for part of the rows, as once, few or many counts, or as a class when the clone is expanded.

v_gene: TRBV10-3
j_gene: TRBJ2-1
abundance: -
d_gene: TRBD2
CDR3nt: TGTGCCATCAGGACCTGGGAGCGGGAGATTTCTGAGCAGTTCTTC
CDR3aa: CAIRTWEREISEQFF

v_gene: TRBV7-9
j_gene: TRBJ2-3
abundance: few
d_gene: TRBD2
CDR3nt: TGTGCCAGCAGCTTAGACCGACTAGCGGGAAGCACAGATACGCAGTATTTT
CDR3aa: CASSLDRLAGSTDTQYF

v_gene: TRBV4-3
j_gene: TRBJ2-3
abundance: -
d_gene: TRBD2
CDR3nt: TGCGCCAGCAGCCAAGATTTGACTAGCGGGACAGATACGCAGTATTTT
CDR3aa: CASSQDLTSGTDTQYF

v_gene: TRBV7-3
j_gene: TRBJ1-1
abundance: -
d_gene: -
CDR3nt: TGTGCCAGCAGCTTAATGGGCTACACTGAAGCTTTCTTT
CDR3aa: CASSLMGYTEAFF

v_gene: TRBV6-6
j_gene: TRBJ2-3
abundance: -
d_gene: -
CDR3nt: TGTGCCAGCAGTTACCAGGATGTCACAGATACGCAGTATTTT
CDR3aa: CASSYQDVTDTQYF

v_gene: TRBV4-1
j_gene: TRBJ2-5
abundance: -
d_gene: -
CDR3nt: TGCGCCAGCAGCCCCAATAGGGAGACCCAGTACTTC
CDR3aa: CASSPNRETQYF

v_gene: TRBV2
j_gene: TRBJ1-5
abundance: -
d_gene: -
CDR3nt: TGTGCCAGTAATCCGGGGGCAGCCGGCAATCAGCCCCAGCATTTT
CDR3aa: CASNPGAAGNQPQHF

v_gene: TRBV7-9
j_gene: TRBJ1-3
abundance: -
d_gene: -
CDR3nt: TGTGCCAGCAGCTTAGATGAGTGGCCGGGAGAAAACACCATATATTTT
CDR3aa: CASSLDEWPGENTIYF

v_gene: TRBV5-4
j_gene: TRBJ2-1
abundance: few
d_gene: -
CDR3nt: TGTGCCAGCAGCTTGAAGGGTTCGAGAGGTGAGCAGTTCTTC
CDR3aa: CASSLKGSRGEQFF

v_gene: TRBV18
j_gene: TRBJ2-7
abundance: -
d_gene: TRBD1
CDR3nt: TGTGCCAGCCGTTTAGGACAGGGAGGTACCTACGAGCAGTACTTC
CDR3aa: CASRLGQGGTYEQYF

v_gene: TRBV5-5
j_gene: TRBJ2-3
abundance: few
d_gene: -
CDR3nt: TGTGCCAGCAGCTTGATAGCGAGCACAGATACGCAGTATTTT
CDR3aa: CASSLIASTDTQYF

v_gene: TRBV11-2
j_gene: TRBJ2-1
abundance: few
d_gene: TRBD2
CDR3nt: TGTGCCAGCAGCTTAGATCACGGACTAGCGGCCTCCTACAATGAGCAGTTCTTC
CDR3aa: CASSLDHGLAASYNEQFF

v_gene: TRBV7-7
j_gene: TRBJ2-7
abundance: -
d_gene: -
CDR3nt: TGTGCCAGCAGCTCGGACAAAACCTACGAGCAGTACTTC
CDR3aa: CASSSDKTYEQYF

v_gene: TRBV10-3
j_gene: TRBJ2-1
abundance: -
d_gene: TRBD2
CDR3nt: TGTGCCATCAGTGAGCCTGGGGCTAGCGGGAGGAACTACAATGAGCAGTTCTTC
CDR3aa: CAISEPGASGRNYNEQFF

v_gene: TRBV3-1
j_gene: TRBJ2-1
abundance: -
d_gene: -
CDR3nt: TGTGCCAGCAGCCAGGCAACGGCGAATCGAGATGAGCAGTTCTTC
CDR3aa: CASSQATANRDEQFF

v_gene: TRBV2
j_gene: TRBJ2-1
abundance: -
d_gene: -
CDR3nt: TGTGCCAGCAGTGACGTTGGAGGGACAAGGGGCAATGAGCAGTTCTTC
CDR3aa: CASSDVGGTRGNEQFF

v_gene: TRBV19
j_gene: TRBJ1-5
abundance: few
d_gene: -
CDR3nt: TGTGCCAGTAGTACGGGGGGCGCAGGTCAGCCCCAGCATTTT
CDR3aa: CASSTGGAGQPQHF

v_gene: TRBV28
j_gene: TRBJ2-1
abundance: -
d_gene: TRBD2
CDR3nt: TGTGCCAGCAGGGACAAAAATCCTCTAGCGGGATACAATGAGCAGTTCTTC
CDR3aa: CASRDKNPLAGYNEQFF

v_gene: TRBV29-1
j_gene: TRBJ2-1
abundance: many
d_gene: TRBD2
CDR3nt: TGCAGCGCCGTGGGGCTAGCGGGGCGATACAATGAGCAGTTCTTC
CDR3aa: CSAVGLAGRYNEQFF